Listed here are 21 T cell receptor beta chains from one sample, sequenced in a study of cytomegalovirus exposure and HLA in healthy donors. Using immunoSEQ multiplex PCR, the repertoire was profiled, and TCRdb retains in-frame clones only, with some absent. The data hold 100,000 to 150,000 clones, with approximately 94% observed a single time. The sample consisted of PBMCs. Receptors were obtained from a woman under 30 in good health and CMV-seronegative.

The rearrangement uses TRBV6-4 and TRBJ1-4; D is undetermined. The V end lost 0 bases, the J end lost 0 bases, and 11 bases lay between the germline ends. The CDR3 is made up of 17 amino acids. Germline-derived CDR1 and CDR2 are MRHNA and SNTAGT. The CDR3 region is CASSDSMAAATNEKLFF. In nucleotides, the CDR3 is TGTGCCAGCAGTGACTCGATGGCCGCCGCAACTAATGAAAAACTGTTTTTT.

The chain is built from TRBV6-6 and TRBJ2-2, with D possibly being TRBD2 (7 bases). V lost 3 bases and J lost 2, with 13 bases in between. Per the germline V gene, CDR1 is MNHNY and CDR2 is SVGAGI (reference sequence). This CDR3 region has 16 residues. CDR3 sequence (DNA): TGTGCCAGCAGTTATTTCGCGGGGGCCAACACCGGGGAGCTGTTTTTT. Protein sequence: CASSYFAGANTGELFF.

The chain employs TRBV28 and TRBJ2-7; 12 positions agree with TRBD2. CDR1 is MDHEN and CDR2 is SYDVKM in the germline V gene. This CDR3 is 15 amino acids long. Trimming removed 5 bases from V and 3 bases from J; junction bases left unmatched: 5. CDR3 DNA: TGTGCCAGCAGTCAACAGGGACTAGCGGGCTACGAGCAGTACTTC. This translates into CASSQQGLAGYEQYF.

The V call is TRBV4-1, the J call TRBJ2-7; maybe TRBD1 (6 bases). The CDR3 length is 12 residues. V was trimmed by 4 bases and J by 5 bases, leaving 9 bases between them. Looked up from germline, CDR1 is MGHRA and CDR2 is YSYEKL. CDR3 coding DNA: TGCGCCAGCAGCCTACAGGGTAACGAGCAGTACTTC. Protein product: CASSLQGNEQYF.

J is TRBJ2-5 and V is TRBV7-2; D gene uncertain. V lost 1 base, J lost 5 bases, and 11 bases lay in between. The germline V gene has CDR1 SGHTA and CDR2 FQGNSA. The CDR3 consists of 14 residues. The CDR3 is CASSLGAMAETQYF. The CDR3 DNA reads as TGTGCCAGCAGCTTAGGGGCAATGGCGGAGACCCAGTACTTC.

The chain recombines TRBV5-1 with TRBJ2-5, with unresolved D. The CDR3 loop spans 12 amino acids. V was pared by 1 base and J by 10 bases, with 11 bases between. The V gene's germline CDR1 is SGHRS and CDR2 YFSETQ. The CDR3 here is CASSLNGVDQYF. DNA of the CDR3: TGCGCCAGCAGCTTGAACGGAGTGGACCAGTACTTC.

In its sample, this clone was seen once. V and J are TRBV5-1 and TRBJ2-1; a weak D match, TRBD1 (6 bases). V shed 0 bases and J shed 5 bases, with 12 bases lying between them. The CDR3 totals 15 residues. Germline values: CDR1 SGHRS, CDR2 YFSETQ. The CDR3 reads CASSLAVGAHNEQFF. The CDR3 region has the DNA TGCGCCAGCAGCTTGGCCGTGGGGGCACACAATGAGCAGTTCTTC.

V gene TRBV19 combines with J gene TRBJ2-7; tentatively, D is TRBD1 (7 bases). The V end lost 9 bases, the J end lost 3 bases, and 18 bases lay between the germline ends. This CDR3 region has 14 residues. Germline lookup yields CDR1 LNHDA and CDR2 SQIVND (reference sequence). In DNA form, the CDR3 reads TGTGCCAGCCAGTCATCAGGGGGAGGCTACGAGCAGTACTTC. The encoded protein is CASQSSGGGYEQYF.

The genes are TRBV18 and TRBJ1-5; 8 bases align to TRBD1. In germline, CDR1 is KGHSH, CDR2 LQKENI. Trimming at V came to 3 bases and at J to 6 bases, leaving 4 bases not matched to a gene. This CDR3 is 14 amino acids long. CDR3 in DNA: TGTGCCAGCTCACCCCCGGACAGGGCTCAGCCCCAGCATTTT. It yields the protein CASSPPDRAQPQHF.

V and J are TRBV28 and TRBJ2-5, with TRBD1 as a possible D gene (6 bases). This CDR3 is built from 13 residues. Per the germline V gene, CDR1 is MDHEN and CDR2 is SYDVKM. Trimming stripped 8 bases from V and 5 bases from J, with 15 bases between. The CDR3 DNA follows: TGTGCCAGCCGGGTTCAGGGGTTGGAGACCCAGTACTTC. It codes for CASRVQGLETQYF.

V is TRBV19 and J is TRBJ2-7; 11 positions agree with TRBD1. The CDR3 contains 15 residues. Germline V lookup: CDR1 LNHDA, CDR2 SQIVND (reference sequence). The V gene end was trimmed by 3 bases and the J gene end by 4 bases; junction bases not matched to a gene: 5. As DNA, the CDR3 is TGTGCCAGTAGTATTTCCGGGACAGGGGGTTACGAGCAGTACTTC. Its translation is CASSISGTGGYEQYF.

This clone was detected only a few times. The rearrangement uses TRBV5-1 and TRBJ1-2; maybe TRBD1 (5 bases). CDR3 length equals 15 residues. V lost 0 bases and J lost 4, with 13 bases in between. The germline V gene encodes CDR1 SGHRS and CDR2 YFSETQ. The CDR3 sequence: CASSLGQGPSYGYTF. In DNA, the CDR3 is TGCGCCAGCAGCTTGGGCCAGGGTCCCAGCTATGGCTACACCTTC.

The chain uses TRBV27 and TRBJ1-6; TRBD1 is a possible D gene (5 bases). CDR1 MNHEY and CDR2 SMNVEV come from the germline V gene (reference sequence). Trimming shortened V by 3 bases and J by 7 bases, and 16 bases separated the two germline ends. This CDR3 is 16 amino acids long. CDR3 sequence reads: CASSFGGAGLNSPLHF. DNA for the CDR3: TGTGCCAGCAGTTTTGGTGGAGCAGGGCTAAATTCACCCCTCCACTTT.

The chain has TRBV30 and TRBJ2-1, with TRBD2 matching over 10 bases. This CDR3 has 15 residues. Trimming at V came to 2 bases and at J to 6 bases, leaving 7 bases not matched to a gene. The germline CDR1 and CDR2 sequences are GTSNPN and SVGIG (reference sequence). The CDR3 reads CAWSYRLAGVNEQFF. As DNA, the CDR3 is TGTGCCTGGAGTTATCGTCTAGCGGGAGTCAATGAGCAGTTCTTC.

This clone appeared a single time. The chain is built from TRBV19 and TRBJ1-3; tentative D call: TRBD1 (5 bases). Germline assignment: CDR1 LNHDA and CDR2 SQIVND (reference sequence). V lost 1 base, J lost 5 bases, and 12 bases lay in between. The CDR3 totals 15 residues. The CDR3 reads CASSIVSSGRNTIYF. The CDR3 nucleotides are TGTGCCAGTAGTATAGTCTCTTCAGGGCGAAACACCATATATTTT.

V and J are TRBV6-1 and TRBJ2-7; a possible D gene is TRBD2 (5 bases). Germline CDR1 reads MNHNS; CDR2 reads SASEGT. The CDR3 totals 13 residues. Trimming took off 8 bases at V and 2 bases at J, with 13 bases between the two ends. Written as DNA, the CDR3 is TGTGCCAGCGGAGTCGGGATTCCCTACGAGCAGTACTTC. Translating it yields CASGVGIPYEQYF.

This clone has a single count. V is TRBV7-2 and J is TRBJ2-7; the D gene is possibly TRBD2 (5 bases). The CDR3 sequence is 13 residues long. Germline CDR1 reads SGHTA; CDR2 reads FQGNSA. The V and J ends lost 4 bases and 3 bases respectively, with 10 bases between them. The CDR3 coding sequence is TGTGCCAGCAGCTCGCGAGAGGGCTACGAGCAGTACTTC. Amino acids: CASSSREGYEQYF. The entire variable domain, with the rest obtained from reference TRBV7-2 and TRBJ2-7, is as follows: GAGVSQSPSNKVTEKGKDVELRCDPISGHTALYWYRQSLGQGLEFLIYFQGNSAPDKSGLPSDRFSAERTGGSVSTLTIQRTQQEDSAVYLCASSSREGYEQYFGPGTRLTVT.

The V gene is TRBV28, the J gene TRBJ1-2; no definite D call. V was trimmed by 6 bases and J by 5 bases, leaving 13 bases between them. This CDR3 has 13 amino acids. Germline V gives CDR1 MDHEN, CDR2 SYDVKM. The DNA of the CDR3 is TGTGCCAGCAGCGATTTACAGTATTATGGCTACACCTTC. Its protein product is CASSDLQYYGYTF.

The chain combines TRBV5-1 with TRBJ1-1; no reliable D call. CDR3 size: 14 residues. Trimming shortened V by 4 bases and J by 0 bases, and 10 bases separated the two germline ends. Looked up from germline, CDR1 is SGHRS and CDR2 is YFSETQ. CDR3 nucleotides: TGCGCCAGCAGCGAGAGAATAGTGAACACTGAAGCTTTCTTT. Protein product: CASSERIVNTEAFF.

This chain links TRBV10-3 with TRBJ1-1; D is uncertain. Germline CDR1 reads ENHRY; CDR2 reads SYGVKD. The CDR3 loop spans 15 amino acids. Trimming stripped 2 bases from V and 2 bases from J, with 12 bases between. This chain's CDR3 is CAISENAEQNTEAFF. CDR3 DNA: TGTGCCATCAGTGAGAACGCGGAACAAAACACTGAAGCTTTCTTT.

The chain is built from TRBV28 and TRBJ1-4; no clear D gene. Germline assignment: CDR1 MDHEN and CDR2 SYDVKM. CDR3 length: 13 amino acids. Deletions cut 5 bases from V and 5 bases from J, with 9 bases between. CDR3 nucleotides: TGTGCCAGCAGTACGTACAGAAATGAAAAACTGTTTTTT. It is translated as CASSTYRNEKLFF.